The clone carrying this T cell receptor beta chain was seen only once. Its antigen is unknown. The PCR had 60 Vbeta and 13 Jbeta primers. Sequencing was performed with immunoSEQ multiplex PCR; in TCRdb, only in-frame clones are kept and a portion is missing. The profile shows over 95,000 clones, 74% of them singletons. This record comes from a study of cytomegalovirus exposure and HLA in healthy donors. Though probably carrying unrecorded immune exposures, donors were nominally healthy at sampling. Study-wide results and limits: The study flagged some 170 TCR beta chains as cytomegalovirus-associated. Previously analyzed data showed that most TCR beta V segments were productive at a frequency of about 87% or about 30%. Rarity characterized most TCR sequences, yet some public TCRs appeared in many donors.

The CDR3 sequence is 15 residues long. V trimming: 0 bases; J trimming: 0 bases; junction bases outside the gene matches: 0. Germline V gene lookup returns CDR1 MNHNY and CDR2 SVGAGI (reference sequence). Material: PBMCs. This clonotype originated in a human donor in good health. The chain couples TRBV6-6 to TRBJ2-3, with 7 bases aligning to TRBD2. CDR3 coding DNA: TGTGCCAGCAGTTACTCGGGACTAAGCACAGATACGCAGTATTTT. Amino acids: CASSYSGLSTDTQYF.